Listed below are T cell receptor beta chains from one sample, sequenced in a study of cytomegalovirus exposure and HLA in healthy donors. TCRdb keeps only in-frame clones here, not all; method: immunoSEQ multiplex PCR. The sample yields 180,000 or so clones, roughly 80% seen once. Sequencing was done on a sample of PBMCs. The receptors originated from a female donor in good health and CMV-seronegative. CDR3s include the opening cysteine and the closing phenylalanine or tryptophan. Fields, in order: D gene, V gene, J gene, clone size, CDR3 protein, CDR3 DNA. The D gene is left open where the match is weak. Not every row has a clone size; where given, it reads once, few, many or a size class.

>.|TRBV13|TRBJ2-1|.
CASSLGVYNEQFF
TGTGCCAGCAGCTTAGGCGTTTACAATGAGCAGTTCTTC
>.|TRBV7-2|TRBJ1-5|.
CASSNLDSNQPQHF
TGTGCCAGCAGCAACCTAGACAGCAATCAGCCCCAGCATTTT
>.|TRBV6-1|TRBJ1-1|.
CASSQSSRGDTEAFF
TGTGCCAGCAGTCAATCATCCAGGGGAGACACTGAAGCTTTCTTT
>.|TRBV25-1|TRBJ2-7|.
CASSYSGSPYEQYF
TGTGCCAGCAGTTACAGCGGGTCCCCCTACGAGCAGTACTTC
>TRBD2|TRBV11-2|TRBJ2-2|.
CASSLAAGVTGELFF
TGTGCCAGCAGCTTAGCCGCGGGGGTGACCGGGGAGCTGTTTTTT
>TRBD2|TRBV7-3|TRBJ2-2|few
CASSFTSGRASTGELFF
TGTGCCAGCAGCTTTACTAGCGGGAGGGCCAGTACCGGGGAGCTGTTTTTT
>.|TRBV5-1|TRBJ1-1|few
CASSPDGADTEAFF
TGCGCCAGCAGCCCCGATGGGGCGGACACTGAAGCTTTCTTT
>TRBD1|TRBV5-1|TRBJ1-1|.
CASSARTGGGKAFF
TGCGCCAGCAGCGCAAGGACAGGGGGCGGTAAAGCTTTCTTT
>.|TRBV5-1|TRBJ2-1|.
CASSLATSYNEQFF
TGCGCCAGCAGCTTGGCTACCTCCTACAATGAGCAGTTCTTC
>.|TRBV9|TRBJ1-2|.
CASSYQENYGYTF
TGTGCCAGCAGCTACCAAGAGAACTATGGCTACACCTTC
>TRBD2|TRBV11-3|TRBJ2-1|.
CASSRGGGGKNNEQFF
TGTGCCAGCAGCCGGGGGGGTGGGGGGAAAAACAATGAGCAGTTCTTC
>.|TRBV7-9|TRBJ1-3|.
CASSLADSGNTIYF
TGTGCCAGCAGCTTAGCCGACAGTGGAAACACCATATATTTT
>.|TRBV6-5|TRBJ1-2|.
CASSYRQLSGYTF
TGTGCCAGCAGTTATCGACAGTTGTCTGGCTACACCTTC
>TRBD1|TRBV25-1|TRBJ2-3|.
CASICRTGRTDTQYF
TGTGCCAGCATCTGCAGGACAGGCCGCACAGATACGCAGTATTTT
>TRBD2|TRBV13|TRBJ2-1|.
CASSLPYGLAGGPGKYNEQFF
TGTGCCAGCAGCTTACCCTACGGACTAGCGGGGGGCCCTGGTAAATACAATGAGCAGTTCTTC
>TRBD1|TRBV5-1|TRBJ2-7|.
CASSPGTGRWYEQYF
TGCGCCAGCAGCCCCGGGACAGGGAGATGGTACGAGCAGTACTTC